The clone carrying this T cell receptor (beta chain) occurred once. Clones were read by immunoSEQ multiplex PCR, and TCRdb kept only the in-frame ones, dropping some. Found here are hundreds of thousands of clones, over 75% of them singletons; the top ten hold approximately 0.0097%. This record comes from a study of shared T cell receptors in the human thymus. V gave up 6 bases and J gave up 4 bases, with 18 bases separating them. Per germline, CDR1 LNHDA and CDR2 SQIVND (reference sequence). This CDR3 has 15 amino acids. These data also formed part of another study, on human thymus T cells. That paper adds: Surgeons resected thymus tissue during corrective heart surgery.

Sequenced: thymocytes. The chain is built from TRBV19 and TRBJ1-2; perhaps TRBD1 as D (5 bases). This clonotype was sampled from a boy younger than two with a congenital heart defect. CDR3: CASSPWEGVGYGYTF. Here the CDR3 DNA reads TGTGCCAGTAGCCCTTGGGAAGGGGTCGGCTATGGCTACACCTTC.